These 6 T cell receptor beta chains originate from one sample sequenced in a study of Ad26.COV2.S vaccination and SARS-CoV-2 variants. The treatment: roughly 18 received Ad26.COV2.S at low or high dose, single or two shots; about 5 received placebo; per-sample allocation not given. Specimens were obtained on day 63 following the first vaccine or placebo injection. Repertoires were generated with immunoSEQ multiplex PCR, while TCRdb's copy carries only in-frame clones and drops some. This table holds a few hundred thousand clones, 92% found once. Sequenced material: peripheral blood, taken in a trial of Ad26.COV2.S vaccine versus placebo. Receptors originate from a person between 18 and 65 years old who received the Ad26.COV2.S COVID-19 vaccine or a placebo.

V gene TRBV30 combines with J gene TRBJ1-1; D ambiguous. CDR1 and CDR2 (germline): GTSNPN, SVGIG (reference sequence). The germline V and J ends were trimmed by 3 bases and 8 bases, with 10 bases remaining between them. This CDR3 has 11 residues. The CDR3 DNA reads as TGTGCCTGGAGGGAAGGCACCGAAGCTTTCTTT. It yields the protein CAWREGTEAFF.

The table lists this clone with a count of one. The CDR3 protein is CASSRDREYEQYF. The CDR3 coding sequence is TGTGCCAGCAGCAGGGACAGGGAATACGAGCAGTACTTC. The chain joins TRBV6-5 to TRBJ2-7, with 9 bases lining up with TRBD1. The trim removed 6 bases at V and 4 bases at J, leaving 4 bases unmatched. Germline V gene data show CDR1 as MNHEY and CDR2 as SVGAGI. This CDR3 has 13 amino acids.

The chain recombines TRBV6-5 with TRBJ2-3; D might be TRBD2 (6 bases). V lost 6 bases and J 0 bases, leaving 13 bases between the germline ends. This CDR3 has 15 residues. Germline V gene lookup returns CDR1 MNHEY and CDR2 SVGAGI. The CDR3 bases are TGTGCCAGCAGCCTCAGTCGGGGGAGCACAGATACGCAGTATTTT. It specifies CASSLSRGSTDTQYF.

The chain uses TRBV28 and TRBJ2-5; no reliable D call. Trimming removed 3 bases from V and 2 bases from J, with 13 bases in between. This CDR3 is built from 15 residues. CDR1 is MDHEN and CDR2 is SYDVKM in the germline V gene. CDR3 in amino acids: CASSFFGRSQETQYF. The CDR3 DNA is TGTGCCAGCAGTTTTTTTGGCAGGTCGCAAGAGACCCAGTACTTC.

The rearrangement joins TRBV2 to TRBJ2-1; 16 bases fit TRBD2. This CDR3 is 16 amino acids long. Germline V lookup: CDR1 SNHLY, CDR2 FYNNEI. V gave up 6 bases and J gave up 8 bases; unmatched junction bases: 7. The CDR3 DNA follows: TGTGCCAGCAGCGCGATCGGGACTAGCGGGGGGGATGAGCAGTTCTTC. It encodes CASSAIGTSGGDEQFF.

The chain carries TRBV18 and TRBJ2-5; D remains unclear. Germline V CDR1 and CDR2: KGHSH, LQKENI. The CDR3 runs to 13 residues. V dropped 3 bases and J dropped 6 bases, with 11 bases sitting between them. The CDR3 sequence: CASSPSTDQTQYF. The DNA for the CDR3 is TGTGCCAGCTCACCTTCGACGGACCAGACCCAGTACTTC.